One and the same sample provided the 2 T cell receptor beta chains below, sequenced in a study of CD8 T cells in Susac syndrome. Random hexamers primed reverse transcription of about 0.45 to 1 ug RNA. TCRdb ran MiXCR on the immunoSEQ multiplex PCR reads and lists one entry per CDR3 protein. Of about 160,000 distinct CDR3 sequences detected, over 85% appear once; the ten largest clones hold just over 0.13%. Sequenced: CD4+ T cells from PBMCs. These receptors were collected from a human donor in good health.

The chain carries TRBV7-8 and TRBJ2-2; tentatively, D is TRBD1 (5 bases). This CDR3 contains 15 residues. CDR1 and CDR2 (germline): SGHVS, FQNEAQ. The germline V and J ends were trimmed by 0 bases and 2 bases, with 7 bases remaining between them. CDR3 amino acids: CASSLARGNTGELFF. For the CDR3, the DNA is TGTGCCAGCAGCTTAGCTAGGGGCAACACCGGGGAGCTGTTTTTT.

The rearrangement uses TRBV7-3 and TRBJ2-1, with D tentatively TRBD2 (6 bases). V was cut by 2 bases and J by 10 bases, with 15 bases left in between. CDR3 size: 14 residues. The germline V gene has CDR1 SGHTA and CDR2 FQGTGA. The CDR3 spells CASSLGGNMREQFF. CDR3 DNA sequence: TGTGCCAGCAGCTTAGGGGGGAATATGCGGGAGCAGTTCTTC.